Below, one T cell receptor (beta chain) is given with its context. The data stem from a study of blood T cell repertoires in COVID-19. Turning to the study itself: Sites across the United States, Italy and Spain contributed samples from acute and convalescent COVID-19.

V was clipped by 4 bases and J by 6 bases; unmatched bases: 9. Germline V gene data show CDR1 as SGHRS and CDR2 as YFSETQ. CDR3 length: 16 amino acids. Authors' processing steps: Scientists estimated how many nucleated cells there were by amplifying reference gene primers. The method was immunoSEQ multiplex PCR; TCRdb's version includes in-frame clones alone and lacks a portion of them. V, J and clone size derive from that table, while D and trimming were established from the DNA sequence. The profile shows over 85,000 clones, more than 90% of them singletons. The rearrangement uses TRBV5-1 and TRBJ2-1, with 11 nucleotides matching TRBD2. The sequenced sample was peripheral blood. This TCR was recovered from a man aged 18 to 30 with acute or convalescent COVID-19. CDR3: CASSLYGTSGSNEQFF. The CDR3 DNA follows: TGCGCCAGCAGCCTATACGGCACTAGCGGGAGCAATGAGCAGTTCTTC.